The 29 T cell receptor beta chains presented below share a single source sample, sequenced in a study of response to subunit inactivated influenza vaccine. TCRdb called the RT-PCR reads again in MiXCR, with one record for every CDR3 protein. The sample has roughly 180,000 distinct CDR3 sequences, about 9% seen once; the top ten hold under 13%. The sample here was non-naive T cells sorted from PBMCs, taken on the day of vaccination. The receptors shown here come from a man in his forties or fifties who received an inactivated influenza vaccine.

This clonotype was seen many times. V is TRBV5-6 and J is TRBJ1-2; tentatively, D is TRBD1 (5 bases). The germline gives CDR1 SGHDT, CDR2 YYEEEE. Trimming took 4 bases from V and 4 from J, leaving 8 bases between them. The CDR3 spans 12 residues. This CDR3 reads CASSADSYGYTF. CDR3 sequence (DNA): TGTGCCAGCAGCGCAGACAGCTATGGCTACACCTTC.

This clonotype was counted at least ten times. J is TRBJ1-3 and V is TRBV7-2; D remains unclear. V lost 5 bases and J 0 bases, leaving 5 bases between the germline ends. CDR1 is SGHTA, CDR2 FQGNSA, per germline. The CDR3 is made up of 13 amino acids. The CDR3 reads CASSGVSGNTIYF. The CDR3 DNA is TGTGCCAGCAGCGGAGTCTCTGGAAACACCATATATTTT.

This clonotype was seen only a few times. The V gene is TRBV2, the J gene TRBJ2-5, with 12 bases fitting TRBD2. Losses at the gene ends were 6 bases for V and 1 base for J; bases not matched to a gene: 3. The V gene's germline CDR1 is SNHLY and CDR2 FYNNEI. The CDR3 runs 15 residues. The CDR3 DNA reads TGTGCCAGCAGGTGGACTAGCGGGACCCAAGAGACCCAGTACTTC. Protein: CASRWTSGTQETQYF.

This clonotype was seen a few times. The J gene is TRBJ2-7, the V gene TRBV12-3 or TRBV12-4; no definite D call. The CDR3 loop spans 13 amino acids. Deletions cut 5 bases from V and 3 bases from J, with 11 bases between. CDR3 nucleotide sequence: TGTGCCAGCAGTCTCCAACTGGGCTACGAGCAGTACTTC. As protein: CASSLQLGYEQYF.

This clonotype came up many times. The chain links TRBV7-2 to TRBJ2-1; 8 bases fit TRBD2. The CDR3 runs to 15 residues. Germline V CDR1 and CDR2: SGHTA, FQGNSA. V shed 1 base, J shed 4 bases, and the junction held 3 bases outside the gene matches. The CDR3 loop reads CASSLDGRDYNEQFF. The DNA for the CDR3 is TGTGCCAGCAGCTTAGACGGGAGGGATTACAATGAGCAGTTCTTC.

The chain joins TRBV28 to TRBJ2-3; D might be TRBD1 or TRBD2, each matching 5 bases. The CDR3 covers 16 residues. CDR1 MDHEN and CDR2 SYDVKM come from the germline V gene. The V end lost 5 bases, the J end lost 4 bases, and 19 bases lay between the germline ends. The CDR3 reads CASSISAGQRADTQYF. The DNA of the CDR3 is TGTGCCAGCAGTATTTCGGCAGGGCAGAGGGCAGATACGCAGTATTTT.

This clonotype was counted a few times. The genes are TRBV29-1 and TRBJ2-2, with D unresolved. CDR1 SQVTM and CDR2 ANQGSEA come from the germline V gene. V was cut by 4 bases and J by 3 bases, with 9 bases left in between. The length of the CDR3 is 13 residues. The DNA of the CDR3 is TGCAGCGTTGCCCGACGTGACACCGGGGAGCTGTTTTTT. As protein: CSVARRDTGELFF.

This rearrangement joins TRBV7-2 to TRBJ1-1; D may be TRBD1 (5 bases). The ends were cut back, 5 bases at V and 1 base at J, with 11 bases in the middle. This CDR3 has 14 residues. Germline lookup yields CDR1 SGHTA and CDR2 FQGNSA. The CDR3 reads CASSPVGGNTEAFF. Written as DNA, the CDR3 is TGTGCCAGCAGCCCAGTCGGGGGGAACACTGAAGCTTTCTTT.

This clonotype occurred a few times. CDR3 sequence: CASSLRINTEAFF. The CDR3 nucleotides are TGTGCCAGCAGCCTGCGGATAAACACTGAAGCTTTCTTT. V usage is TRBV14 and J usage is TRBJ1-1; D not resolved. V lost 4 bases and J lost 2, with 8 bases in between. Germline V gene sequence: CDR1 SGHDN, CDR2 FVKESK. This CDR3 has 13 amino acids.

This clonotype has ten or more counts. The V call is TRBV20-1, the J call TRBJ2-3; weak D call: TRBD1 (6 bases). Between the trimmed V and J ends, which lost 0 bases and 5 bases, there was a span of 12 bases. The germline V gene encodes CDR1 DFQATT and CDR2 SNEGSKA (reference sequence). The CDR3 sequence is 14 residues long. Written as DNA, the CDR3 is TGCAGTGCTAGAGATCAGGGGTGGGGAGATACGCAGTATTTT. Translation: CSARDQGWGDTQYF.

This clonotype was seen ten or more times. The chain joins TRBV10-3 to TRBJ2-5; D possibly uses TRBD1 or TRBD2 (5 bases each). Trimming removed 7 bases at V and 2 bases at J, with 14 bases between. The CDR3 is made up of 14 amino acids. The germline V gene encodes CDR1 ENHRY and CDR2 SYGVKD. The CDR3 is CAINHGTQQETQYF. CDR3 nucleotides: TGTGCCATCAACCACGGGACGCAACAAGAGACCCAGTACTTC.

The genes are TRBV20-1 and TRBJ1-2; maybe TRBD1 (6 bases). This CDR3 is 13 amino acids long. Trimming removed 5 bases at V and 4 bases at J, with 14 bases between. Germline V CDR1 and CDR2: DFQATT, SNEGSKA (reference sequence). In nucleotides, the CDR3 is TGCAGTGCTGCAGTGGGGGGCGTCTATGGCTACACCTTC. Its translation: CSAAVGGVYGYTF.

The chain has TRBV7-9 and TRBJ1-1, with D possibly being TRBD1 (6 bases). V was cut by 3 bases and J by 6 bases, with 11 bases left in between. Germline values: CDR1 SEHNR, CDR2 FQNEAQ (reference sequence). The CDR3 sequence is 13 residues long. CDR3 nucleotide sequence: TGTGCCAGCAGCTTTGAGGGGGTCTCTGAAGCTTTCTTT. It yields the protein CASSFEGVSEAFF.

This clonotype was detected only a few times. V and J are TRBV28 and TRBJ2-1; TRBD2 agrees at 8 bases. This CDR3 comprises 15 residues. Trimming took 3 bases from V and 7 from J; bases not matched to a gene: 8. The germline V gene has CDR1 MDHEN and CDR2 SYDVKM. The CDR3 DNA reads as TGTGCCAGCAGTTTTACCGGGGGGGGCCGGAATGAGCAGTTCTTC. Translation: CASSFTGGGRNEQFF.

V usage is TRBV5-1 and J usage is TRBJ1-2; D is ambiguous. This CDR3 contains 13 residues. Germline V gene lookup returns CDR1 SGHRS and CDR2 YFSETQ. V was cut by 4 bases and J by 7 bases, with 14 bases left in between. CDR3 DNA sequence: TGCGCCAGCAGCACCACAGCTCCCTCTGGCTACACCTTC. It translates to CASSTTAPSGYTF.

This chain connects TRBV20-1 to TRBJ2-1, with D tentatively TRBD1 (5 bases). Trimming took off 0 bases at V and 6 bases at J, with 12 bases between the two ends. This CDR3 contains 14 residues. CDR1 DFQATT and CDR2 SNEGSKA come from the germline V gene (reference sequence). The CDR3 loop reads CSAREGEVINEQFF. DNA of the CDR3: TGCAGTGCTAGAGAAGGGGAAGTTATCAATGAGCAGTTCTTC.

The table lists this clonotype with a few counts. This rearrangement joins TRBV20-1 to TRBJ2-6, with 14 bases matching TRBD2. The junction had 5 bases not matched to a gene; V was cut back by 0 bases and J by 1 base. Germline V gene sequence: CDR1 DFQATT, CDR2 SNEGSKA (reference sequence). This CDR3 has 19 residues. CDR3 sequence (DNA): TGCAGTGCTAGAGATCCCGGACTAGCGGGAGGATCTGGGGCCAACGTCCTGACTTTC. Encoded protein: CSARDPGLAGGSGANVLTF.

This clonotype appeared a few times. This chain links TRBV6-2 or TRBV6-3 with TRBJ2-4; perhaps TRBD1 as D (8 bases). The V and J ends lost 2 bases and 0 bases respectively, with 20 bases between them. The CDR3 is 19 amino acids. The V gene's germline CDR1 is MNHEY and CDR2 SVGEGT. CDR3 protein: CASSYRRTGRELAKNIQYF. The DNA for the CDR3 is TGTGCCAGCAGTTACCGGCGGACAGGGAGGGAGCTAGCCAAAAACATTCAGTACTTC.

Ten or more counts support this clonotype. The gene calls are TRBV7-9 and TRBJ2-2; tentatively, D is TRBD2 (5 bases). In germline, CDR1 is SEHNR, CDR2 FQNEAQ (reference sequence). This CDR3 region has 15 residues. V lost 4 bases to trimming and J lost 0 bases, with 9 bases between them. This chain's CDR3 is CASSWAGANTGELFF. The CDR3 bases are TGTGCCAGCAGCTGGGCCGGGGCGAACACCGGGGAGCTGTTTTTT.

This clonotype showed up just a few times. J is TRBJ2-1 and V is TRBV7-2, with D unresolved. Germline CDR1 reads SGHTA; CDR2 reads FQGNSA. V was pared by 0 bases and J by 0 bases, with 18 bases between. The CDR3 is 19 residues long. This CDR3 is CASSLARPDSLSSYNEQFF. CDR3 coding DNA: TGTGCCAGCAGCTTAGCGCGGCCAGATTCCTTAAGCTCCTACAATGAGCAGTTCTTC.

Of note for this clonotype: A much larger clone lies one base from this, so it may be a read error. The V and J genes are TRBV11-2 and TRBJ2-2; TRBD2 might be the D (6 bases). Germline V gives CDR1 SGHAT, CDR2 FQNNGV. This CDR3 has 14 residues. The CDR3 loop reads CASSLNAGTGGLFF. CDR3 in DNA: TGTGCCAGCAGCTTAAACGCAGGAACCGGGGGGCTGTTTTTT. Together with reference TRBV11-2 and TRBJ2-2, the CDR3 gives the full variable domain: EAGVAQSPRYKIIEKRQSVAFWCNPISGHATLYWYQQILGQGPKLLIQFQNNGVVDDSQLPKDRFSAERLKGVDSTLKIQPAKLEDSAVYLCASSLNAGTGGLFFGEGSRLTVL.

This clonotype was counted between two and nine times. The rearrangement uses TRBV30 and TRBJ1-5; no clear D gene. Trimming pared 2 bases from V and 2 bases from J, leaving 7 bases between. Looked up from germline, CDR1 is GTSNPN and CDR2 is SVGIG (reference sequence). This CDR3 has 13 amino acids. In DNA, the CDR3 is TGTGCCTGGAGTTACGGGGGCAATCAGCCCCAGCATTTT. Its translation: CAWSYGGNQPQHF. Based on the CDR3 plus reference TRBV30 and TRBJ1-5, the full variable domain is SQTIHQWPATLVQPVGSPLSLECTVEGTSNPNLYWYRQAAGRGLQLLFYSVGIGQISSEVPQNLSASRPQDRQFILSSKKLLLSDSGFYLCAWSYGGNQPQHFGDGTRLSIL.

The V gene is TRBV7-2, the J gene TRBJ2-3, with 14 bases lining up with TRBD2. V trimming: 0 bases; J trimming: 4 bases; junction bases outside the gene matches: 9. Germline values: CDR1 SGHTA, CDR2 FQGNSA. The CDR3 runs to 19 residues. CDR3 nucleotide sequence: TGTGCCAGCAGCTTAGCTGCGACTAGCGGGAGGGCCCGGCCAGATACGCAGTATTTT. Protein product: CASSLAATSGRARPDTQYF. Based on the CDR3 plus reference TRBV7-2 and TRBJ2-3, the full variable domain is GAGVSQSPSNKVTEKGKDVELRCDPISGHTALYWYRQSLGQGLEFLIYFQGNSAPDKSGLPSDRFSAERTGGSVSTLTIQRTQQEDSAVYLCASSLAATSGRARPDTQYFGPGTRLTVL.

This clonotype has at least ten counts. The chain employs TRBV10-3 and TRBJ2-5, with D possibly being TRBD1 (5 bases). Trimming took 2 bases from V and 6 from J, leaving 13 bases between them. Germline-derived CDR1 and CDR2 are ENHRY and SYGVKD. There are 14 residues in the CDR3. CDR3 amino acids: CAISETAGKQTQYF. CDR3 DNA sequence: TGTGCCATCAGTGAGACGGCAGGGAAGCAGACCCAGTACTTC.

The genes are TRBV6-1 and TRBJ1-1; 9 nucleotides line up with TRBD1. The J segment lost 4 bases and the V segment lost 6 bases, leaving 9 bases of the junction unmatched. Germline CDR1 reads MNHNS; CDR2 reads SASEGT. The CDR3 runs 15 residues. The CDR3 here is CASRGYRGLSTEAFF. The CDR3, as DNA: TGTGCCAGCAGGGGATACAGGGGGCTTAGCACTGAAGCTTTCTTT.

The chain has TRBV7-9 and TRBJ2-3; 12 bases fit TRBD2. Germline V gives CDR1 SEHNR, CDR2 FQNEAQ (reference sequence). With 11 bases clipped from V and 2 bases from J, the junction kept 5 bases outside the gene matches. This CDR3 has 14 residues. The CDR3 reads CAVGLAGNTDTQYF. For the CDR3, the DNA is TGTGCCGTAGGACTAGCGGGGAACACAGATACGCAGTATTTT.

Many counts were recorded for this clonotype. The CDR3 DNA reads as TGTGCCAGCAGCACCCGACTTGATACGCAGTATTTT. It specifies CASSTRLDTQYF. The chain couples TRBV12-3 or TRBV12-4 to TRBJ2-3; D not certain. CDR3 length: 12 amino acids. V dropped 6 bases and J dropped 6 bases, with 10 bases sitting between them.

V gene TRBV10-2 combines with J gene TRBJ2-7; 10 positions match TRBD2. Germline V gives CDR1 WSHSY, CDR2 SAAADI. The J segment lost 5 bases and the V segment lost 7 bases, leaving 5 bases of the junction unmatched. The CDR3 is 13 residues long. The CDR3 sequence: CASKAGGRNEQYF. The CDR3 DNA sequence: TGCGCCAGCAAAGCGGGGGGGCGGAACGAGCAGTACTTC.

This clonotype was picked up a small number of times. J is TRBJ2-7 and V is TRBV6-1; the match to TRBD1 covers 12 bases. CDR3 length equals 16 residues. The ends lost 5 bases at V and 5 bases at J; junction bases unmatched: 10. Germline assignment: CDR1 MNHNS and CDR2 SASEGT. CDR3 residues: CASSITGQGALHEQYF. The CDR3 DNA is TGTGCCAGCAGTATTACGGGACAGGGGGCACTCCACGAGCAGTACTTC.